This TCR beta chain comes out of a study of esophageal squamous cell carcinoma under preoperative chemotherapy. Turning to the study itself: Both tumor-infiltrating lymphocytes and peripheral blood T cells were profiled.

TCRdb re-derived calls from the PCR reads in MiXCR, one entry per CDR3 protein. The data show about 30,000 distinct CDR3 sequences, with roughly half seen just once and approximately 12% held by the top ten. Time point of the sample: before preoperative PTX-NDP chemotherapy. The table lists this clonotype with many counts. What it binds is unknown. Broader study findings: After paclitaxel-nedaplatin, abundant clones were more likely to contract than amplify. Post-treatment tumor-infiltrating lymphocytes appeared partly derived from peripheral T cells migrating into the tumor.

Germline CDR1 reads SGHNT; CDR2 reads YYREEE (reference sequence). Unmatched junction bases numbered 2, after V lost 0 bases and J lost 3 bases. This CDR3 contains 14 residues. The sample was gathered from a patient given preoperative chemotherapy. The chain is built from TRBV5-4 and TRBJ2-5, with 7 bases matching TRBD1. The TCR sequence derives from a human donor with esophageal squamous cell carcinoma. The donor label of this sample is uncertain. The CDR3 loop reads CASSLAGQEETQYF. Here the CDR3 DNA reads TGTGCCAGCAGCTTGGCTGGACAGGAAGAGACCCAGTACTTC.